This T cell receptor (beta chain) was observed in a study of blood T cell repertoires in COVID-19. Generated by immunoSEQ multiplex PCR, the TCRdb table keeps only in-frame clones and is missing some. The sample lists 200,000 to 250,000 clones, around 87% seen once, with more than 8.5% in the top ten. CDR1 and CDR2 from the germline V gene are SGHRS and YFSETQ. The V end lost 0 bases, the J end lost 4 bases, and 13 bases lay between the germline ends. The CDR3 loop spans 15 amino acids. The source is a woman between 45 and 65 years old with COVID-19, enrolled during active disease. The gene calls are TRBV5-1 and TRBJ1-2, with a possible D match to TRBD1 (6 bases). The sample taken for sequencing was peripheral blood. CDR3 region: CASSLGGGGSYGYTF. The CDR3 coding sequence is TGCGCCAGCAGCTTGGGCGGGGGCGGTTCCTATGGCTACACCTTC. Using reference TRBV5-1 and TRBJ1-2 for the parts outside the CDR3, the full variable domain is KAGVTQTPRYLIKTRGQQVTLSCSPISGHRSVSWYQQTPGQGLQFLFEYFSETQRNKGNFPGRFSGRQFSNSRSEMNVSTLELGDSALYLCASSLGGGGSYGYTFGSGTRLTVV.